This T cell receptor beta chain was sequenced during a study of response to subunit inactivated influenza vaccine. The germline V gene has CDR1 WNHNN and CDR2 SYGVQD (reference sequence). The CDR3 sequence is 17 residues long. J gave up 2 bases and V 2 bases, and 9 bases lay outside the gene matches. MiXCR, applied by TCRdb to the RT-PCR reads, yields one record per CDR3 protein. The data contain 150,000 to 200,000 distinct CDR3 sequences, 12% of them seen just once; the ten biggest clones take up about 29%. The same data also contributed to another study, on T cells expressing NK-cell markers. That source reports: The authors made TCR beta cDNA libraries by 5'RACE template switching. This switching added a universal primer site and UMIs. Seven donors tested HCMV-seropositive and one tested seronegative among the eight sequenced. Sorting of alpha-beta TCR T cells alone was achieved in several experiments with an anti-gamma-delta TCR antibody. Evidence did not settle whether expanded NKG2C+ T cell clones targeted HCMV.

This chain uses TRBV10-1 with TRBJ2-7, with 10 bases aligning to TRBD1. The receptor was isolated from a man aged 50 to 59 who received an inactivated influenza vaccine. This sample comprised CD8+ T cells sorted from PBMCs, obtained less than 13 days after vaccination. Written as DNA, the CDR3 is TGCGCCAGCAGTGAGGGGATTGACAGGGGGCATCCCTACGAGCAGTACTTC. This gives the protein CASSEGIDRGHPYEQYF.